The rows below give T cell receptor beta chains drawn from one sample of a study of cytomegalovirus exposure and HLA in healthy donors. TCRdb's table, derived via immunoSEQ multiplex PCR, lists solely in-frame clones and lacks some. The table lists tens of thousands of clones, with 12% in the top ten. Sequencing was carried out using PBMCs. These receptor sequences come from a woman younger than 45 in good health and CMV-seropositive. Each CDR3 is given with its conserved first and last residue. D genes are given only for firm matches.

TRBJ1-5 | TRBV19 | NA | CASMGEGRQPQHF
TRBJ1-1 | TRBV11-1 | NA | CASSLEAGFEAFF
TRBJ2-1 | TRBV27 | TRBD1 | CASSLWTGGGNEQFF
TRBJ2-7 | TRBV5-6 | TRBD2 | CASSLRVGLAGGNYEQYF
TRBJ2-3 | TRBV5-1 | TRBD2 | CASSLPSGGASDTQYF
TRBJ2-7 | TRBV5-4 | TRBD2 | CASSNSGSRPYEQYF
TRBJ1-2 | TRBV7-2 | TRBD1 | CASSLAGTEDGYTF
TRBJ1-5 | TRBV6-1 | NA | CASKTSAGTQHF
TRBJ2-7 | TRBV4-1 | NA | CASSRPVLNEQYF
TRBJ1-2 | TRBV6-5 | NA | CASTKLAGPYGYTF
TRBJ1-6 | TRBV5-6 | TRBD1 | CASSLWEQGFGSPLHF
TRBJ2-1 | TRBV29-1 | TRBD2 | CSGVAGGIYNEQFF
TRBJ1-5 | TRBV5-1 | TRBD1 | CASSPIGTDSNQPQHF
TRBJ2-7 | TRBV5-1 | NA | CASSFQDSRYEQYF
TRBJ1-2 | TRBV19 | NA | CASVDTPGDYGYTF
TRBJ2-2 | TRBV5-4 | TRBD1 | CASSPVDRGLTGELFF
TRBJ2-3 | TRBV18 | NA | CASSEGHTDTQYF
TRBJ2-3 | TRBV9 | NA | CASSVDGGAPDTQYF
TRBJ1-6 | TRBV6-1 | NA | CASSWQNNSPLHF
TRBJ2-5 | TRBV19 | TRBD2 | CASRLAGGQETQYF
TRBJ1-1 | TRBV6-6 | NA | CASSYPGLEAFF
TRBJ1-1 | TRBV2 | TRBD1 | CASSEGQGDTEAFF
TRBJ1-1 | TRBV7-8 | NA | CASSTRTVQNTEAFF
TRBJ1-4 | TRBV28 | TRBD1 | CASRGGQGAREKLFF
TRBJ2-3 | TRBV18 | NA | CASSPRYTDTQYF
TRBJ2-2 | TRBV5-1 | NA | CASSPSPRQDTGELFF
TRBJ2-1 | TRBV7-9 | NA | CASSLLGSNDNEQFF
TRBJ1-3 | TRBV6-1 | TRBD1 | CASREQGAHGNTIYF
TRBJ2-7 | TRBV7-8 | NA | CASSLRGGEQYF
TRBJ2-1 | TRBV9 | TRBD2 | CASSVVSGGAGEQFF
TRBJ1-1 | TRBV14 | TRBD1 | CASSRLQGANTEAFF
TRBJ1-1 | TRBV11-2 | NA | CASSLGALAEAFF
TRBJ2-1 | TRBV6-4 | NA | CASSRWSGNEQFF
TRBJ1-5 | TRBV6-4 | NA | CASSFQAGANQPQHF
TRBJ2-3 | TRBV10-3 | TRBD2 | CAIRPGLAGDKYF
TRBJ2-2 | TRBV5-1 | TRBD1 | CASSRQGAQAGELFF
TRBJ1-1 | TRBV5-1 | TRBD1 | CASSLARDRETFF